A selection of T cell receptor beta chains follows, all from one sample in a study of blood T cell repertoires in COVID-19. Here immunoSEQ multiplex PCR was the method, and the copy in TCRdb shows in-frame clones only, minus some. The data hold some 170,000 clones, with 78% observed a single time. Sequenced sample: PBMCs or T cells enriched from blood (not recorded which). All receptors come from a woman aged 45-65 years who had recovered from COVID-19. CDR3s leave out the opening cysteine and the closing phenylalanine or tryptophan.

V gene: TRBV10-3; CDR3 protein: AIKGVGETTSTDTQY
V gene: TRBV6-1; CDR3 protein: ASSERNRGGTDTQY
V gene: TRBV19; CDR3 protein: ASSILAYFPDCEQY
V gene: TRBV7-3; CDR3 protein: ASSWTGSSYEQY
V gene: TRBV29-1; CDR3 protein: SVTVTSGSGGELF
V gene: TRBV18; CDR3 protein: ASSPLGVQAF
V gene: TRBV19; CDR3 protein: ASRGQTVTEAF
V gene: TRBV7-2; CDR3 protein: ASSLATGLETQY
V gene: TRBV4-1; CDR3 protein: ASSQDTIPGGETYEQY
V gene: TRBV19; CDR3 protein: ASATGRYGYT
V gene: TRBV3-1/TRBV3-2; CDR3 protein: ASSQGGRGSQPQH
V gene: TRBV6-6; CDR3 protein: ASSYELASYNEQF
V gene: TRBV6-5; CDR3 protein: ASSPASGRGEQY
V gene: TRBV3-1/TRBV3-2; CDR3 protein: ASSQGPSGLGETQY
V gene: TRBV19; CDR3 protein: ASSVGQGGNQPQH
V gene: TRBV3-1/TRBV3-2; CDR3 protein: ASSPTSSGRGF
V gene: TRBV4-2; CDR3 protein: ASAMTGASSGANVLT
V gene: TRBV25-1; CDR3 protein: ASSESIAGYNEQF
V gene: TRBV3-1/TRBV3-2; CDR3 protein: ASSQEGQGSDYT
V gene: TRBV28; CDR3 protein: ASSLSGGGQPQH
V gene: TRBV5-5; CDR3 protein: ASSARVYEQY
V gene: TRBV3-1/TRBV3-2; CDR3 protein: ASSQDRTRGYNEQF
V gene: TRBV7-7; CDR3 protein: ASSLEMGVNEQF
V gene: TRBV28; CDR3 protein: ASSSRETQY
V gene: TRBV12-5; CDR3 protein: ASGLATGTSYEQY
V gene: TRBV5-1; CDR3 protein: ASSPGQASYGYT
V gene: TRBV7-9; CDR3 protein: ASSPGQDYNEQF
V gene: TRBV5-5; CDR3 protein: ASSLADVAEQF
V gene: TRBV18; CDR3 protein: ASSPRNRGIDRYEAF
V gene: TRBV29-1; CDR3 protein: SARRGSYNEQF
V gene: TRBV6-5; CDR3 protein: ASRGGQRFYGYT
V gene: TRBV7-2; CDR3 protein: ASSQGQGGYNEQF
V gene: TRBV19; CDR3 protein: ASSVAGGNTEAF
V gene: TRBV5-1; CDR3 protein: ASSLNTADGYT
V gene: TRBV3-1/TRBV3-2; CDR3 protein: ASSQAVREKLF
V gene: TRBV11-2; CDR3 protein: ASRRQDEQF
V gene: TRBV2; CDR3 protein: ASSGGKTGFQPQH
V gene: TRBV5-1; CDR3 protein: ASSSGTKNEQY
V gene: TRBV2; CDR3 protein: ASSETGDGGNTIY
V gene: TRBV3-1/TRBV3-2; CDR3 protein: ASSHPTGISYGYT
V gene: TRBV19; CDR3 protein: ASHRTGQGIGQPQH
V gene: TRBV4-1; CDR3 protein: ASSQVFSGGSYEQY
V gene: TRBV4-1; CDR3 protein: ASSPSGTSGIDEQF
V gene: TRBV6-1; CDR3 protein: ASSEDAGGYGYT
V gene: TRBV2; CDR3 protein: ASTSTGDQPQH
V gene: TRBV24-1; CDR3 protein: ATGNGPHPGELF
V gene: TRBV7-2; CDR3 protein: ASSLMQDQPQH
V gene: TRBV6-2/TRBV6-3; CDR3 protein: ASSTWTVVAKNIQY
V gene: TRBV10-3; CDR3 protein: AISPTPEKLF
V gene: TRBV29-1; CDR3 protein: SGGLAVGVPQY
V gene: TRBV5-4; CDR3 protein: ASSNGYEQY
V gene: TRBV5-1; CDR3 protein: ASSLTGQNEKLF